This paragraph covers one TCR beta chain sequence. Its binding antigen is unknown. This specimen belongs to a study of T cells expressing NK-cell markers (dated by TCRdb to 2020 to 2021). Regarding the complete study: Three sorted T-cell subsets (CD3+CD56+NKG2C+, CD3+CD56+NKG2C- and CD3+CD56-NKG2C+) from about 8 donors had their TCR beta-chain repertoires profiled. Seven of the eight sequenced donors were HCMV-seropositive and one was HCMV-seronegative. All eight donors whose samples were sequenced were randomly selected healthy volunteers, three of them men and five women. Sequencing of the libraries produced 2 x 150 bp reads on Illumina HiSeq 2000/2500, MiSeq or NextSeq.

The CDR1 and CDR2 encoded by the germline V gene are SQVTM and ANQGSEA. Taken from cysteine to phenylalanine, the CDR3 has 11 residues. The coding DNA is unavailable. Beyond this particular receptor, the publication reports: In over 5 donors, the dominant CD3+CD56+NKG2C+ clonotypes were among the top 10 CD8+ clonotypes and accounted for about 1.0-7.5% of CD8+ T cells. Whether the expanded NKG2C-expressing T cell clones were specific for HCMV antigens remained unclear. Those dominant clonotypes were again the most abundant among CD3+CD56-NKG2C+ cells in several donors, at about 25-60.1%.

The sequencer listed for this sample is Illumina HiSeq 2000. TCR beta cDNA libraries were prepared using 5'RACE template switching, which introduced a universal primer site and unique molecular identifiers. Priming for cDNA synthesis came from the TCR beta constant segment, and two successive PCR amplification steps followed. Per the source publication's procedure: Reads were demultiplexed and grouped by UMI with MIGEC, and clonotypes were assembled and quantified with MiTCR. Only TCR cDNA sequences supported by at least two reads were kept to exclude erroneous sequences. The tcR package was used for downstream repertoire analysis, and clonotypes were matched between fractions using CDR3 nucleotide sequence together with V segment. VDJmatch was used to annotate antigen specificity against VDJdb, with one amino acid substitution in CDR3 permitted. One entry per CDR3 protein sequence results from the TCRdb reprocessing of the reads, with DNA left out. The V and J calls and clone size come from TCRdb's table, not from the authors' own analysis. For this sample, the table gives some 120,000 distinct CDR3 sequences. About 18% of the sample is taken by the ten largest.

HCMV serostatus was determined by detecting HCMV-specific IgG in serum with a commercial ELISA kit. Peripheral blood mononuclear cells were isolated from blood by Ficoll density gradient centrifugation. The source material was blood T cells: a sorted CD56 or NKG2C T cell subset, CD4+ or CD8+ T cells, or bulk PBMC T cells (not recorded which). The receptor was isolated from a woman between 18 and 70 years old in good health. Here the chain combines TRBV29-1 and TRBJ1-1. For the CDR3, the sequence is CSDGGVTEAFF.